Described below is a single T cell receptor (beta chain) sequence and its context. The target of this receptor is not known. No much larger clone exists at a distance of one base, and base qualities are not known. Other nucleotide sequences from this sample produce the same CDR3. The germline V gene (reference sequence) supplies CDR1 DFQATT and CDR2 SNEGSKA. V and J are trimmed by 5 bases and 5 bases, and the gene matches miss 2 bases of the junction. Reading from cysteine to phenylalanine, the CDR3 counts 11 amino acids. Only the CDR3 region is kept as DNA, spanning 33 bases read in frame from base 1. The data were taken from a study of blood T cell repertoires in COVID-19 (dated by TCRdb to 2018 to 2020). As for the study more broadly: The collaborator samples originated in the United States, Italy and Spain and spanned the acute and convalescent phases of COVID-19. The material from the prospective study consisted of cDNA or gDNA derived from T cells, B-cell-depleted T cells, or PBMCs. The dataset comprised deeply sampled blood TCRbeta repertoires from subjects exposed to, actively infected with, or recovered from COVID-19. A freely available public database, intended as a resource for researchers studying the immune response to SARS-CoV-2, is where the repertoires were released. The samples were drawn from two sources: the first 160 participants of the ongoing ImmuneRACE study, and about 1,300 subjects contributed by 6 global collaborators. A de-identified subject ID, COVID-19 status, age in years and sex were almost always included in the sample metadata. Where available, HLA class I and class II types were taken from metadata supplied by the sample provider and were not determined by assay-based typing. What the work shows at the level of the full study, not this receptor alone: Clinical and demographic metadata were provided uncurated, with the amount varying by source and participant.

The immunoSEQ Assay, a bias-controlled multiplex PCR, was used to amplify TCRbeta CDR3 regions from genomic DNA. The original methods were these. The number of nucleated cells in each sample was estimated by amplification of reference gene primers within the assay. To quantify the absolute abundance of each unique TCRbeta CDR3 rearrangement, sequence reads were collapsed and filtered. For each sample, productive Simpson clonality was calculated as the square root of Simpson's diversity index over productive rearrangements. Entries here come from immuneACCESS through TCRdb and include only in-frame sequences with V and J called. Some clones fail to appear in such tables; in the studies checked, an unresolved V gene covers under half of the shortfall, and the cause of the remainder is unknown. V and J calls and clone size are as listed in that table; D and trimming were resolved from the DNA. The sample data list roughly 500,000 clones, and about nine tenths of these were observed just once. The ten largest clones capture more than 7.5% of the sample.

Participants in the prospective study were enrolled through a virtual design, were aged about 18 to 89 years, and lived in about 25 United States geographic areas. Cohort assignment in the prospective study relied on participant-reported clinical history from a screening survey and a study questionnaire. Recovered participants in ImmuneRACE Cohort 3 were defined by two consecutive negative NP/OP PCR tests, clearance by a healthcare professional, or resolution of symptoms. Each participant in the prospective study had whole blood, serum and a nasopharyngeal or oropharyngeal swab collected by mobile phlebotomists. Prospective study participants could optionally give additional blood draws and questionnaires over an approximately 2-month period. Before DNA extraction, prospective study blood samples were shipped either frozen or at room temperature.

Sequenced: PBMCs or T cells enriched from blood (not recorded which). The receptor chain draws on TRBV20-1 and TRBJ1-2, and 7 junctional nucleotides match TRBD1. This clonotype originated in a woman in her fifties or sixties who had recovered from COVID-19. The DNA reads TGCAGTGCTCGACAGGGTTATGGCTACACCTTC. Its amino acids are CSARQGYGYTF.